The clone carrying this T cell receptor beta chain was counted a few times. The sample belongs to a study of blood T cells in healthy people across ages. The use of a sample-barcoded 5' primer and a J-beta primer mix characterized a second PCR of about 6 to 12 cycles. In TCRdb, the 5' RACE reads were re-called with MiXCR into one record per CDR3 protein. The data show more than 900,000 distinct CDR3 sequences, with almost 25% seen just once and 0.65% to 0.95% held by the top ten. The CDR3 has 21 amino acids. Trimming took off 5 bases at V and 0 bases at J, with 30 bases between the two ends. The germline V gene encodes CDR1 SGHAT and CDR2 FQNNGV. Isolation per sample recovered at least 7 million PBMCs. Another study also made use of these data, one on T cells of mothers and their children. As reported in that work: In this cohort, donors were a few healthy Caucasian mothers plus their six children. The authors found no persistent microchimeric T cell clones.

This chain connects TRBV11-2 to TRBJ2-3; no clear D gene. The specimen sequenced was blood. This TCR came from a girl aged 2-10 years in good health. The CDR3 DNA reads TGTGCCAGCAGCCCCCCCGGAGCCGAGAGCGCTGTCGCGTGGAGCACAGATACGCAGTATTTT. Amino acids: CASSPPGAESAVAWSTDTQYF.